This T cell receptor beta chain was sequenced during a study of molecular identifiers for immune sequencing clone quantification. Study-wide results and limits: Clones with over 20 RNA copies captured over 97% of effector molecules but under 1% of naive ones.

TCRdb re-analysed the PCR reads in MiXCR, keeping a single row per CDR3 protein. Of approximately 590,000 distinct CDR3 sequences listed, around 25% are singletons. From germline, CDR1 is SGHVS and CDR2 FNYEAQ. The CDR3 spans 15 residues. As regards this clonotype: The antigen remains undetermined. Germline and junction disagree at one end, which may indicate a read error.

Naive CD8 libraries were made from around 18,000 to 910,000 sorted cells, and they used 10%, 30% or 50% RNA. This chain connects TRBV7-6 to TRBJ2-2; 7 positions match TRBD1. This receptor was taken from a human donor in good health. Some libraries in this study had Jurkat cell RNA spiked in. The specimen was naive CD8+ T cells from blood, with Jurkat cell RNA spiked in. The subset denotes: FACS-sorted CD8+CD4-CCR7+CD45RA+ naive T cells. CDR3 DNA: TGTGCCAGCAGCCCGGAGACAGGGCAGACCGGGGAGCTGTTATTT. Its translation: CASSPETGQTGELLF.